These T cell receptor beta chains were read from a single sample in a study of cytomegalovirus exposure and HLA in healthy donors. Profiled with immunoSEQ multiplex PCR; TCRdb holds only in-frame clones, not every one. Among approximately 300,000 clones listed, 84% were seen once. Sequences were obtained from PBMCs. Source of these receptors: a woman aged 35 to 49 in good health and CMV-seropositive. Each CDR3 is given with its conserved first and last residue. Fields, in order: V gene, J gene, D gene, clone size, CDR3 length, CDR3 DNA, CDR3 protein. The D gene is left open where the match is weak. Clone sizes are given selectively: once, few, many, or a class where the clone is expanded.

V: TRBV20-1; J: TRBJ1-2; D: TRBD1; size: few; length: 11; DNA: TGCAGTGCCAGGACAGGGAATGGCTACACCTTC; CDR3: CSARTGNGYTF
V: TRBV10-3; J: TRBJ1-1; D: .; size: .; length: 15; DNA: TGTGCCATCAGTGACCAGTCCGGGACACACACTGAAGCTTTCTTT; CDR3: CAISDQSGTHTEAFF
V: TRBV6-5; J: TRBJ1-3; D: TRBD1; size: .; length: 15; DNA: TGTGCCAGCAGTAGGGACAGGGATACTGGAAACACCATATATTTT; CDR3: CASSRDRDTGNTIYF
V: TRBV2; J: TRBJ1-6; D: TRBD1; size: few; length: 15; DNA: TGTGCCAGCAGTGATTCGGGACAGACTAATTCACCCCTCCACTTT; CDR3: CASSDSGQTNSPLHF
V: TRBV18; J: TRBJ2-7; D: TRBD1; size: .; length: 15; DNA: TGTGCCAGCTCAGCGCCGGGACAGGGGGTCTACGAGCAGTACTTC; CDR3: CASSAPGQGVYEQYF
V: TRBV5-1; J: TRBJ2-5; D: TRBD1; size: .; length: 14; DNA: TGCGCCAGCAGCTTGGCCGGGACAGACGAGACCCAGTACTTC; CDR3: CASSLAGTDETQYF
V: TRBV28; J: TRBJ2-3; D: TRBD2; size: .; length: 18; DNA: TGTGCCAGCAGTTTATCGGGCACAAGCGGGAGGGGTACAGATACGCAGTATTTT; CDR3: CASSLSGTSGRGTDTQYF
V: TRBV2; J: TRBJ2-1; D: TRBD2; size: .; length: 16; DNA: TGTGCCAGCAGTGACCTCCCTCCGGGAGGGCCAGGGGAGCAGTTCTTC; CDR3: CASSDLPPGGPGEQFF
V: TRBV4-2; J: TRBJ2-2; D: .; size: .; length: 17; DNA: TGTGCCAGCAGCCAAGATTCCCGGGACTTAAACACCGGGGAGCTGTTTTTT; CDR3: CASSQDSRDLNTGELFF
V: TRBV6-5; J: TRBJ2-2; D: .; size: once; length: 16; DNA: TGTGCCAGCAGTTATGTGCCAGGGGCGCTTGGCGGGGAGCTGTTTTTT; CDR3: CASSYVPGALGGELFF
V: TRBV7-9; J: TRBJ1-5; D: TRBD1; size: .; length: 16; DNA: TGTGCCAGCAGCTTATCGACAGGGGCACTCAATCAGCCCCAGCATTTT; CDR3: CASSLSTGALNQPQHF
V: TRBV9; J: TRBJ2-6; D: TRBD2; size: .; length: 16; DNA: TGTGCCAGCAGCATCCCCCGGGACGGGGGGTCCAACGGCCTGACTTTC; CDR3: CASSIPRDGGSNGLTF
V: TRBV2; J: TRBJ1-5; D: .; size: once; length: 14; DNA: TGTGCCAGCAGTCAGGATACCCTGAATCAGCCCCAGCATTTT; CDR3: CASSQDTLNQPQHF
V: TRBV7-8; J: TRBJ2-7; D: .; size: .; length: 14; DNA: TGTGCCAGCAGCTACGACAGCTGGGGTCCCGAGCAGTACTTC; CDR3: CASSYDSWGPEQYF
V: TRBV9; J: TRBJ2-7; D: .; size: .; length: 15; DNA: TGTGCCAGCAGCGAGGGGTACAGTCGCACGTACGAGCAGTACTTC; CDR3: CASSEGYSRTYEQYF
V: TRBV28; J: TRBJ1-5; D: .; size: .; length: 16; DNA: TGTGCCAGCAGGAACGACAGAGTTTATAGCAATCAGCCCCAGCATTTT; CDR3: CASRNDRVYSNQPQHF
V: TRBV19; J: TRBJ1-1; D: .; size: few; length: 16; DNA: TGTGCCAGTAGACCGAGACAGGTCCTAAGCGGTTTGGAAGCTTTCTTT; CDR3: CASRPRQVLSGLEAFF
V: TRBV6-5; J: TRBJ2-7; D: .; size: .; length: 16; DNA: TGTGCCAGCAGTTACTCGACCGGGTCCCTAGTTGGGGAGCAGTACTTC; CDR3: CASSYSTGSLVGEQYF
V: TRBV6-5; J: TRBJ2-7; D: .; size: .; length: 13; DNA: TGTGCCAGCAGTTATGGGGCGGAGTACGAGCAGTACTTC; CDR3: CASSYGAEYEQYF
V: TRBV10-3; J: TRBJ2-1; D: TRBD2; size: .; length: 13; DNA: TGTGCCAGCGGACTAGCCTCCTACAATGAGCAGTTCTTC; CDR3: CASGLASYNEQFF
V: TRBV5-4; J: TRBJ2-7; D: .; size: .; length: 15; DNA: TGTGCCAGCAGCGCGGAGGCTAGCGAACTCGGCGAGCAGTACTTC; CDR3: CASSAEASELGEQYF
V: TRBV11-3; J: TRBJ2-7; D: TRBD1; size: .; length: 15; DNA: TGTGCCAGCAGCTTAGATTGGGACAGGGCCTACGAGCAGTACTTC; CDR3: CASSLDWDRAYEQYF
V: TRBV19; J: TRBJ1-5; D: TRBD1; size: .; length: 16; DNA: TGTGCCAGTAGTATCATGGGGGATCGACAGGGGCAGCCCCAGCATTTT; CDR3: CASSIMGDRQGQPQHF
V: TRBV4-3; J: TRBJ2-7; D: .; size: .; length: 15; DNA: TGCGCCAGCAGCCAAGATTCTAGCACCCAATACGAGCAGTACTTC; CDR3: CASSQDSSTQYEQYF
V: TRBV18; J: TRBJ2-2; D: .; size: .; length: 15; DNA: TGTGCCAGCTCACCAAACACCGCGAACACCGGGGAGCTGTTTTTT; CDR3: CASSPNTANTGELFF
V: TRBV19; J: TRBJ1-5; D: .; size: .; length: 15; DNA: TGTGCCAGTAGTATGATTGGGGGCAGAGAGCAGCCCCAGCATTTT; CDR3: CASSMIGGREQPQHF
V: TRBV29-1; J: TRBJ2-1; D: TRBD2; size: .; length: 14; DNA: TGCAGCGCAAAGAGACTAGCGGATGACAATGAGCAGTTCTTC; CDR3: CSAKRLADDNEQFF
V: TRBV5-5; J: TRBJ2-3; D: .; size: .; length: 15; DNA: TGTGCCAGCAGCTTAGGTCGCAGGGATTCAGATACGCAGTATTTT; CDR3: CASSLGRRDSDTQYF
V: TRBV5-6; J: TRBJ2-1; D: TRBD2; size: .; length: 15; DNA: TGTGCCAGCAGCCTTAGGGCGGGAGGGCACTTTGGGCAGTTCTTC; CDR3: CASSLRAGGHFGQFF
V: TRBV19; J: TRBJ2-1; D: .; size: .; length: 14; DNA: TGTGCCAGTAGTTTCGGACACCCATACAATGAGCAGTTCTTC; CDR3: CASSFGHPYNEQFF
V: TRBV5-4; J: TRBJ2-1; D: TRBD2; size: once; length: 15; DNA: TGTGCCAGCAGCGGAATAGCGGGAGCGGTCCATGAGCAGTTCTTC; CDR3: CASSGIAGAVHEQFF
V: TRBV5-4; J: TRBJ1-6; D: .; size: .; length: 14; DNA: TGTGCCAGCAGCTTTGATTTACAGATTTCACCCCTCCACTTT; CDR3: CASSFDLQISPLHF
V: TRBV27; J: TRBJ1-2; D: TRBD1; size: .; length: 14; DNA: TGTGCCAGCAGTTTAATGGGGACAGGGGGTAGCTACACCTTC; CDR3: CASSLMGTGGSYTF
V: TRBV27; J: TRBJ2-5; D: .; size: .; length: 14; DNA: TGTGCCAGCAGTTGGGGCAGCAACCAAGAGACCCAGTACTTC; CDR3: CASSWGSNQETQYF
V: TRBV30; J: TRBJ2-3; D: .; size: .; length: 13; DNA: TGTGCCTGGACACCCCTAAGTACGGATACGCAGTATTTT; CDR3: CAWTPLSTDTQYF
V: TRBV18; J: TRBJ1-5; D: .; size: .; length: 15; DNA: TGTGCCAGCTCACCGCCACCTACCAGCAATCAGCCCCAGCATTTT; CDR3: CASSPPPTSNQPQHF
V: TRBV9; J: TRBJ2-1; D: .; size: .; length: 17; DNA: TGTGCCAGCAGCGTAGGTCTCGGCCAGCGGGTGCAAGATGAGCAGTTCTTC; CDR3: CASSVGLGQRVQDEQFF
V: TRBV7-2; J: TRBJ2-3; D: .; size: .; length: 15; DNA: TGTGCCAGCAGTAAGGACACAGCTGGCACAGATACGCAGTATTTT; CDR3: CASSKDTAGTDTQYF
V: TRBV27; J: TRBJ2-2; D: .; size: .; length: 17; DNA: TGTGCCAGCAGTTTCGACAGGTCCCCGGCTGTTACCGGGGAGCTGTTTTTT; CDR3: CASSFDRSPAVTGELFF
V: TRBV29-1; J: TRBJ2-1; D: .; size: .; length: 14; DNA: TGCAGCGTTGAGGGAGGAATCTCCTACAATGAGCAGTTCTTC; CDR3: CSVEGGISYNEQFF
V: TRBV23-1; J: TRBJ2-1; D: TRBD1; size: .; length: 15; DNA: TGCGCCAGCAGTCACCACAGGGGCCGGGGAAATGAGCAGTTCTTC; CDR3: CASSHHRGRGNEQFF
V: TRBV5-1; J: TRBJ1-5; D: .; size: .; length: 15; DNA: TGCGCCAGCAGCCCCCGGGGTGACGGCAATCAGCCCCAGCATTTT; CDR3: CASSPRGDGNQPQHF
V: TRBV19; J: TRBJ2-1; D: TRBD2; size: .; length: 14; DNA: TGTGCCAGTAGCGGGACTAGCGGGTACAATGAGCAGTTCTTC; CDR3: CASSGTSGYNEQFF
V: TRBV30; J: TRBJ1-1; D: .; size: once; length: 13; DNA: TGTGCCTGGAGTGTACTAAGGGGCACTGAAGCTTTCTTT; CDR3: CAWSVLRGTEAFF